Following are 15 T cell receptor beta chains from one sample sequenced in a study of regulatory T cells in long-lasting Graves disease. According to the study, TCR beta libraries were built with iRepertoire HTBI primers and CDR3-region Arm-PCR. TCRdb recomputed calls from the multiplex PCR reads with MiXCR, one row per CDR3 protein. The top ten clones hold 22% of a sample with under 300,000 distinct CDR3 sequences, 15% to 20% of them seen once. Specified time point: newly diagnosed GD, antithyroid drugs for less than 3 months. RNA extracted from PBMCs served as the sequencing template. The sequenced sample was peripheral blood mononuclear cells (PBMCs), obtained at new diagnosis, from a patient treated with antithyroid drugs. Source of these receptors: a female donor with Graves disease.

The chain links TRBV4-3 to TRBJ2-7; 10 bases are a match to TRBD2. V lost 4 bases and J lost 5; bases outside the gene matches: 5. Germline V gene data show CDR1 as LGHNA and CDR2 as YSLEER. The CDR3 runs 14 residues. The DNA of the CDR3 is TGCGCCAGCAGCCCAAGAGCGGGGGGGGACGAGCAGTACTTC. This gives the protein CASSPRAGGDEQYF.

The chain combines TRBV12-3 or TRBV12-4 with TRBJ2-1, with 10 bases that match TRBD2. The J call could be wrong; TRBJ2-7 is a better fit for the DNA end. The CDR3 consists of 14 residues. The CDR3 nucleotides are TGTGCCAGCAGTAGCGGGAGGGCCGGGTACGAGCAGTACTTC. The encoded protein is CASSSGRAGYEQYF.

The chain carries TRBV27 and TRBJ2-1, with TRBD2 identical over 14 bases. Germline V CDR1 and CDR2: MNHEY, SMNVEV (reference sequence). The CDR3 has 17 residues. V dropped 4 bases and J dropped 6; count of bases not matched to a gene: 8. CDR3 amino acids: CASSSGLAGVQGNEQFF. CDR3 bases: TGTGCCAGCAGTTCGGGACTAGCGGGAGTTCAGGGCAATGAGCAGTTCTTC.

This clonotype was observed many times. V usage is TRBV10-2 and J usage is TRBJ2-7; D is uncertain. Between the trimmed V and J ends, which lost 2 bases and 0 bases, there was a span of 8 bases. The CDR3 spans 14 residues. CDR1 and CDR2 from the germline V gene are WSHSY and SAAADI. CDR3: CASSERAASYEQYF. The CDR3 region has the DNA TGCGCCAGCAGTGAGCGGGCAGCCTCCTACGAGCAGTACTTC.

The rearrangement uses TRBV12-3 or TRBV12-4 and TRBJ2-1; TRBD2 might be the D (6 bases). V gave up 2 bases and J gave up 10 bases, with 12 bases separating them. The CDR3 is made up of 13 amino acids. The CDR3 coding sequence is TGTGCCAGCAGTTTATCGTTCGGGGGAGAGCAGTTCTTC. The encoded protein is CASSLSFGGEQFF.

This clonotype was detected many times. A read error may account for a junction end that differs from germline. V gene TRBV5-1 combines with J gene TRBJ2-5; no reliable D call. CDR1 and CDR2 (germline): SGHRS, YFSETQ. The CDR3 extends over 14 amino acids. The CDR3 DNA reads TGTGCCAGCAGCTTAACGGTACTCCAAGAGACCCAGTACTTC. Its protein product is CASSLTVLQETQYF.

This clonotype showed up many times. The V call is TRBV7-9, the J call TRBJ2-2; D gene unclear. Trimming took 5 bases from V and 3 from J, leaving 4 bases between them. Germline CDR1 SEHNR, CDR2 FQNEAQ (reference sequence). The CDR3 runs 12 residues. The CDR3 protein is CASSPYTGELFF. The CDR3, as DNA: TGTGCCAGCAGCCCTTACACCGGGGAGCTGTTTTTT. Full variable domain (missing parts from reference TRBV7-9 and TRBJ2-2): DTGVSQNPRHKITKRGQNVTFRCDPISEHNRLYWYRQTLGQGPEFLTYFQNEAQLEKSRLLSDRFSAERPKGSFSTLEIQRTEQGDSAMYLCASSPYTGELFFGEGSRLTVL.

This clonotype was seen ten or more times. V is TRBV18 and J is TRBJ1-2, with 11 bases fitting TRBD1. The CDR3 is made up of 19 amino acids. CDR1 and CDR2 from the germline V gene are KGHSH and LQKENI. Trimming took 1 base from V and 1 from J; bases not matched to a gene: 11. This CDR3 reads CASSPRAPRTGGLNYGYTF. CDR3 nucleotides: TGTGCCAGCTCACCACGAGCCCCCCGGACAGGGGGCCTTAACTATGGCTACACCTTC.

This clonotype was observed many times. The genes are TRBV12-3 or TRBV12-4 and TRBJ2-2, with D uncertain. Trimming removed 3 bases at V and 6 bases at J, with 2 bases between. This CDR3 region has 11 residues. The CDR3 DNA reads as TGTGCCAGCAGTTTTCCCGGGGAGCTGTTTTTT. This gives the protein CASSFPGELFF.

For this clonotype: Its ends do not fully match the called genes, so a read error is possible. Here the CDR3 reads CAGSSPGFRSGANVLTF. Here the CDR3 DNA reads TGTGCCGGCAGTTCCCCAGGATTTCGCTCTGGGGCCAACGTCCTGACTTTC. V gene TRBV6-5 combines with J gene TRBJ2-6; D gene uncertain. Germline assignment: CDR1 MNHEY and CDR2 SVGAGI. The CDR3 has 17 amino acids.

This clonotype was picked up many times. The rearrangement uses TRBV12-3 or TRBV12-4 and TRBJ2-1; D possibly uses TRBD1 or TRBD2 (5 bases each). Trimming removed 3 bases from V and 3 bases from J, with 9 bases in between. This CDR3 has 14 residues. CDR3 in DNA: TGTGCCAGCAGTTTTGAGGGGCTCTACAATGAGCAGTTCTTC. It translates to CASSFEGLYNEQFF.

The J gene is TRBJ2-1, the V gene TRBV9; TRBD2 matches at 11 bases. V lost 0 bases, J lost 12 bases, and 11 bases stayed unmatched. This CDR3 is built from 16 residues. CDR1 is SGDLS and CDR2 is YYNGEE in the germline V gene. CDR3 amino acids: CASSVEGTSGFVRQFF. The CDR3 bases are TGTGCCAGCAGCGTAGAGGGGACTAGCGGCTTCGTTAGGCAGTTCTTC.

As for this clonotype: An end of the junction does not agree with germline; a read error may underlie this. V usage is TRBV5-1 and J usage is TRBJ2-1; possibly TRBD2 for D (6 bases). Germline assignment: CDR1 SGHRS and CDR2 YFSETQ. The CDR3 covers 13 residues. CDR3: CASGLGVGNEQFF. The CDR3, as DNA: TGTGCCAGCGGGTTAGGGGTTGGTAATGAGCAGTTCTTC.

This rearrangement joins TRBV5-1 to TRBJ2-1, with unresolved D. V gave up 3 bases and J gave up 5 bases, with 9 bases separating them. The CDR3 is made up of 13 amino acids. From germline, CDR1 is SGHRS and CDR2 YFSETQ. CDR3 sequence: CASSSGPNNEQFF. In nucleotides, the CDR3 is TGCGCCAGCAGCTCAGGACCGAACAATGAGCAGTTCTTC.

V usage is TRBV6-5 and J usage is TRBJ2-1, with D possibly being TRBD1 or TRBD2 (5 bases each). The CDR3 consists of 13 residues. The V end lost 3 bases, the J end lost 8 bases, and 11 bases lay between the germline ends. Germline loops: CDR1 MNHEY, CDR2 SVGAGI. CDR3 in DNA: TGTGCCAGCAGTTATGTCGAGGGACATGAGCAGTTCTTC. This sequence encodes CASSYVEGHEQFF.